The clone carrying this T cell receptor (beta chain) was seen a few times. Genomic DNA templated the TCR beta VDJ and CDR3 profiling. TCRdb called the reads again in MiXCR, with one record for every CDR3 protein. This sample has 250,000 to 350,000 distinct CDR3 sequences; around 60% occur once, and the top ten carry roughly 8%. The CDR3 runs 15 residues. CDR1 is SGHAT and CDR2 is FQDESV in the germline V gene (reference sequence). Deletions cut 0 bases from V and 1 base from J, with 9 bases between. The entry originates in a study of CD8+CD57+ T cells in acquired aplastic anemia. V is TRBV11-1 and J is TRBJ2-5; D is possibly TRBD2 (5 bases). This TCR was sampled from a human donor with severe aplastic anemia or a healthy control (not recorded which). Sequencing was performed on sorted CD4+, CD8+, or CD8+CD57+ T cells (not recorded which) from PBMCs. The CDR3 sequence: CASSLAAGPQETQYF. DNA of the CDR3: TGTGCCAGCAGCTTAGCCGCGGGTCCCCAAGAGACCCAGTACTTC.